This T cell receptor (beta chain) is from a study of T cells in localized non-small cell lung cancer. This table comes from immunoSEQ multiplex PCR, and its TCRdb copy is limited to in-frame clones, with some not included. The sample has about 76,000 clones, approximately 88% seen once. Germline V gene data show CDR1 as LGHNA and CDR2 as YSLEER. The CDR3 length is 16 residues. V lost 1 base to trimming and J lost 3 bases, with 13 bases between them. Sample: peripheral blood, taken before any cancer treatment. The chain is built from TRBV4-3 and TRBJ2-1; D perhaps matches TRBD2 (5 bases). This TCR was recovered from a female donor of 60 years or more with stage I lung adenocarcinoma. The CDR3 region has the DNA TGCGCCAGCAGCCAAGGTTCCCTAGCAGTCTACAATGAGCAGTTCTTC. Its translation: CASSQGSLAVYNEQFF.